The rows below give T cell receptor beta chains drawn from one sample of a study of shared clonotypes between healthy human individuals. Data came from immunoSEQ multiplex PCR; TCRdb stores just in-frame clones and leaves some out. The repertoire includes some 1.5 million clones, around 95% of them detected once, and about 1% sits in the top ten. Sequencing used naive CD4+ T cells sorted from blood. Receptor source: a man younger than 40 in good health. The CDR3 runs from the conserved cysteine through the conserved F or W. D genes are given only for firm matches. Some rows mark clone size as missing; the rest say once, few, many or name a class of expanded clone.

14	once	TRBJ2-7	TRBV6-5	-	CASSYSWGTHEQYF	TGTGCCAGCAGTTACTCATGGGGCACCCACGAGCAGTACTTC
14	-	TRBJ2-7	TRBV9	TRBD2	CASSVDGLAGEQYF	TGTGCCAGCAGCGTAGATGGACTAGCGGGCGAGCAGTACTTC
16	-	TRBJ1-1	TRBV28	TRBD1	CASSSDDRGMNTEAFF	TGTGCCAGCAGTTCAGATGACAGGGGGATGAACACTGAAGCTTTCTTT
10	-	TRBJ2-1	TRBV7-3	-	CASRSHEQFF	TGTGCCAGCAGGTCGCATGAGCAGTTCTTC
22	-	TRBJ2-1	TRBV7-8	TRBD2	CASSLVALAGVKKTHTHNEQFF	TGTGCCAGCAGCTTAGTAGCACTAGCGGGAGTCAAAAAAACACACACACACAATGAGCAGTTCTTC
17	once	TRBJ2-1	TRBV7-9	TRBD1	CASSLSPGTGYYNEQFF	TGTGCCAGCAGCTTATCCCCCGGGACAGGGTACTACAATGAGCAGTTCTTC
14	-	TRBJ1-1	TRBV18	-	CASSPAVTNTEAFF	TGTGCCAGCTCACCAGCTGTAACGAACACTGAAGCTTTCTTT
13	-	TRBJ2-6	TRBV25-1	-	CASSEPGANVLTF	TGTGCCAGCAGTGAACCTGGGGCCAACGTCCTGACTTTC
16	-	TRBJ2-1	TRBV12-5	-	CASGLVGGVSYNEQFF	TGTGCTAGTGGTTTGGTGGGGGGTGTGTCCTACAATGAGCAGTTCTTC
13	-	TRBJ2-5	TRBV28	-	CASSLQDQETQYF	TGTGCCAGCAGTTTACAGGACCAAGAGACCCAGTACTTC
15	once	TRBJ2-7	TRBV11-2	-	CASSVVQGLSYEQYF	TGTGCCAGCAGCGTAGTACAGGGCCTCTCCTACGAGCAGTACTTC
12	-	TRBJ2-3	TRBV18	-	CASSPPTDTQYF	TGTGCCAGCTCACCTCCCACAGATACGCAGTATTTT
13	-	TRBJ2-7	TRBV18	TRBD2	CASSYELAGITYF	TGTGCCAGCTCGTATGAACTAGCGGGGATAACATACTTC
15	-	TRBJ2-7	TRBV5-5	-	CASRPQTANKGEQYF	TGTGCCAGCAGGCCCCAGACAGCGAACAAGGGGGAGCAGTACTTC
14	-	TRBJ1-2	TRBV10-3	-	CAIRFEGERDGYTF	TGTGCCATCAGGTTTGAGGGGGAGAGGGATGGCTACACCTTC
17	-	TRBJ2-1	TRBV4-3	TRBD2	CASSQEASGRAYNEQFF	TGCGCCAGCAGCCAAGAGGCTAGCGGGAGGGCCTACAATGAGCAGTTCTTC
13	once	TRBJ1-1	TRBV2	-	CASRGTSNTEAFF	TGTGCCAGCAGAGGGACGTCGAACACTGAAGCTTTCTTT
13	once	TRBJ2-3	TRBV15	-	CAIKGYPTDTQYF	TGTGCCATCAAGGGGTACCCCACAGATACGCAGTATTTT
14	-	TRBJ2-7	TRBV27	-	CASSSHTSPNEQYF	TGTGCCAGCAGCTCTCATACCTCCCCTAACGAGCAGTACTTC
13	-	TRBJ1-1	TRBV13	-	CASSGYMNTEAFF	TGTGCCAGCAGCGGATACATGAACACTGAAGCTTTCTTT
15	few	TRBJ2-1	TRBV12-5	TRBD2	CASGLMGRAYNEQFF	TGTGCTAGTGGTTTGATGGGGAGGGCCTACAATGAGCAGTTCTTC
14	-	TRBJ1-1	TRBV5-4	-	CASSPWTVNTEAFF	TGTGCCAGCAGCCCTTGGACAGTGAACACTGAAGCTTTCTTT
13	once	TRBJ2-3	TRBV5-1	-	CASSWAPTDTQYF	TGCGCCAGCAGTTGGGCACCCACAGATACGCAGTATTTT
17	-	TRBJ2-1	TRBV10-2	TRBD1	CASSLNHGTGGGNEQFF	TGCGCCAGCAGTCTAAACCACGGGACAGGGGGCGGGAATGAGCAGTTCTTC
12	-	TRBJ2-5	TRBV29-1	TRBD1	CSAGTGAETQYF	TGCAGCGCCGGGACAGGGGCGGAGACCCAGTACTTC
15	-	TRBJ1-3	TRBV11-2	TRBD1	CASSLGGAYGNTIYF	TGTGCCAGCAGCCTAGGGGGCGCCTACGGAAACACCATATATTTT
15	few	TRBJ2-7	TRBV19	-	CASSTRGDTSHEQYF	TGTGCCAGTAGTACCCGGGGGGACACAAGCCACGAGCAGTACTTC
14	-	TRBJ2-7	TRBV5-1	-	CASSLAVGGYEQYF	TGCGCCAGCAGCTTGGCCGTCGGGGGCTACGAGCAGTACTTC
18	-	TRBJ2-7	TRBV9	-	CASRDSDFHSDNSYEQYF	TGTGCCAGCAGGGATTCGGACTTCCATTCCGACAACTCCTACGAGCAGTACTTC
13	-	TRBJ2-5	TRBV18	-	CASSPGLQETQYF	TGTGCCAGCTCACCAGGCTTACAAGAGACCCAGTACTTC
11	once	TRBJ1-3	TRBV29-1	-	CSVSLGNTIYF	TGCAGCGTTAGTCTTGGAAACACCATATATTTT
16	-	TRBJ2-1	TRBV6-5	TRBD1	CASSFRGTGGSNEQFF	TGTGCCAGCAGTTTCCGTGGGACAGGGGGTAGCAATGAGCAGTTCTTC
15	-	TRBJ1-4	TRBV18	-	CASSPKGATNEKLFF	TGTGCCAGCTCACCAAAAGGTGCAACTAATGAAAAACTGTTTTTT
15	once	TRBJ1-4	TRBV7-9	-	CASSFIPGGNEKLFF	TGTGCCAGCAGCTTTATCCCTGGGGGGAATGAAAAACTGTTTTTT
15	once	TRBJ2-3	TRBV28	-	CASSFGRSSTDTQYF	TGTGCCAGCAGTTTCGGGCGGTCTAGCACAGATACGCAGTATTTT
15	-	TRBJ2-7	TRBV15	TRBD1	CATSRDDRATYEQYF	TGTGCCACCAGCAGAGATGACAGGGCAACCTACGAGCAGTACTTC
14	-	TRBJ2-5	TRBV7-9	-	CASSLLEYQETQYF	TGTGCCAGCAGTCTTCTAGAGTACCAAGAGACCCAGTACTTC
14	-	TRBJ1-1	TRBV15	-	CATSSERGRTEAFF	TGTGCCACCAGTTCCGAGAGGGGTAGGACTGAAGCTTTCTTT
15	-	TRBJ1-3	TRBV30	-	CAWSRDSGSGNTIYF	TGTGCCTGGAGTCGCGACAGCGGGAGTGGAAACACCATATATTTT
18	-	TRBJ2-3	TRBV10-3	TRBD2	CAIRGQGLAGEGTDTQYF	TGTGCCATCAGGGGACAAGGACTAGCGGGAGAAGGCACAGATACGCAGTATTTT
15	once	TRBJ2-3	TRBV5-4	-	CASTAYQSSTDTQYF	TGTGCCAGCACAGCTTATCAGAGTAGCACAGATACGCAGTATTTT
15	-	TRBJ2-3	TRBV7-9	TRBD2	CASSLAGGPGDTQYF	TGTGCCAGCAGCTTAGCGGGAGGGCCGGGGGATACGCAGTATTTT
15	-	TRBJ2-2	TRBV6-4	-	CASSPGTLNTGELFF	TGTGCCAGCAGCCCGGGGACCTTGAACACCGGGGAGCTGTTTTTT
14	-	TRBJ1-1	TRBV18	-	CASSPPLKETEAFF	TGTGCCAGCTCACCACCCCTCAAAGAAACTGAAGCTTTCTTT
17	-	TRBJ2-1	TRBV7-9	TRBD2	CASRRGGLAGIYNEQFF	TGTGCCAGCAGGCGAGGAGGGCTAGCGGGGATCTACAATGAGCAGTTCTTC
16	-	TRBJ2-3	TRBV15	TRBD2	CATSRRLAGITDTQYF	TGTGCCACCAGCAGACGACTAGCGGGGATCACAGATACGCAGTATTTT
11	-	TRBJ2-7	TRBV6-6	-	CASSTGYEQYF	TGTGCCAGCAGTACAGGCTACGAGCAGTACTTC
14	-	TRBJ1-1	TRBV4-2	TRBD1	CASSPAGGNTEAFF	TGTGCCAGCAGCCCGGCAGGGGGAAACACTGAAGCTTTCTTT
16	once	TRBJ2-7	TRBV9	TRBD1	CASSVDLGDRGRRQYF	TGTGCCAGCAGCGTAGATTTAGGGGACAGGGGGCGCCGGCAGTACTTC
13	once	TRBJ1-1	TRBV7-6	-	CASSLEGNTEAFF	TGTGCCAGCAGCTTAGAAGGAAACACTGAAGCTTTCTTT
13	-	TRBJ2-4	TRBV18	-	CASSPGGPDIQYF	TGTGCCAGCTCACCTGGAGGGCCGGACATTCAGTACTTC
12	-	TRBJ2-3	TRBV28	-	CASGLFRDTQYF	TGTGCCAGCGGACTTTTCAGAGATACGCAGTATTTT
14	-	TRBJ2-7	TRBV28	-	CASSLFGVSYEQYF	TGTGCCAGCAGTTTATTCGGGGTATCCTACGAGCAGTACTTC
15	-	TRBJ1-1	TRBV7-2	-	CASSSEPTGNTEAFF	TGTGCCAGCAGCTCAGAGCCGACAGGGAACACTGAAGCTTTCTTT
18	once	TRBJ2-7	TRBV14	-	CASSHSGARGSHAYEQYF	TGTGCCAGCAGCCATAGCGGGGCCAGGGGGTCCCATGCCTACGAGCAGTACTTC
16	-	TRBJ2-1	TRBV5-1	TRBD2	CASDLGLAGEGNEQFF	TGCGCCAGCGACCTGGGGCTAGCGGGAGAAGGGAATGAGCAGTTCTTC
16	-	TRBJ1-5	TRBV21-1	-	CASSKQWLRSNQPQHF	TGTGCCAGCAGCAAACAGTGGTTACGTAGCAATCAGCCCCAGCATTTT
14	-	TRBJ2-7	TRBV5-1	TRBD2	CASSLAGSRSEQYF	TGCGCCAGCAGCTTAGCGGGGAGTCGCTCCGAGCAGTACTTC
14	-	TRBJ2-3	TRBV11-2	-	CASSLRGEQDTQYF	TGTGCCAGCAGCTTACGGGGAGAGCAAGATACGCAGTATTTT